The 30 T cell receptor beta chains below all came from one sample that was sequenced in a study of blood T cell repertoires in COVID-19. TCRdb keeps only in-frame clones here, not all; method: immunoSEQ multiplex PCR. The sample yields more than 95,000 clones, 70% to 85% seen once. The sample comprised peripheral blood. The receptors stem from an elderly woman with active or convalescent COVID-19.

The V gene is TRBV5-5, the J gene TRBJ2-7; tentative D call: TRBD1 (6 bases). CDR1 is SGHKS and CDR2 is YYEKEE in the germline V gene (reference sequence). V gave up 4 bases and J gave up 9 bases, with 14 bases separating them. The length of the CDR3 is 12 residues. The CDR3 bases are TGTGCCAGCAGCCCGGACAGTTCGGGGCAGTACTTC. Amino acids: CASSPDSSGQYF.

The CDR3 protein is CASRLTSGGFQETQYF. In DNA, the CDR3 is TGCGCCAGCCGGCTGACTAGCGGGGGATTTCAAGAGACCCAGTACTTC. V gene TRBV5-1 combines with J gene TRBJ2-5, with TRBD2 identical over 12 bases. J lost 2 bases, V lost 7 bases, and 9 bases had no gene match. CDR1 and CDR2 from the germline V gene are SGHRS and YFSETQ. CDR3 length equals 16 residues.

The J gene is TRBJ2-7, the V gene TRBV2; 8 bases align to TRBD1. The length of the CDR3 is 15 residues. Germline CDR1 reads SNHLY; CDR2 reads FYNNEI. The V segment lost 6 bases and the J segment 9 bases; nucleotides outside the gene matches: 16. This chain's CDR3 is CASRAGTGLLHGQYF. CDR3 nucleotide sequence: TGTGCCAGCAGAGCCGGGACAGGTCTTCTGCACGGGCAGTACTTC.

J is TRBJ2-7 and V is TRBV30; maybe TRBD1 (5 bases). This CDR3 is 13 amino acids long. Trimming took 2 bases from V and 3 from J, leaving 11 bases between them. Looked up from germline, CDR1 is GTSNPN and CDR2 is SVGIG (reference sequence). The CDR3 sequence: CAWSNARDYEQYF. CDR3 coding DNA: TGTGCCTGGAGTAATGCCAGGGACTACGAGCAGTACTTC.

This sequence joins TRBV18 and TRBJ1-5; 9 nucleotides match TRBD1. Germline V CDR1 and CDR2: KGHSH, LQKENI. V lost 2 bases and J lost 6; bases outside the gene matches: 5. The CDR3 extends over 15 amino acids. The CDR3 loop reads CASSPWTGDSQPQHF. In DNA, the CDR3 is TGTGCCAGCTCACCATGGACAGGGGATAGTCAGCCCCAGCATTTT.

The chain combines TRBV4-1 with TRBJ1-1; TRBD1 might be the D (5 bases). Looked up from germline, CDR1 is MGHRA and CDR2 is YSYEKL. With 0 bases removed from V and 4 bases from J, the gap between germline ends came to 12 bases. The CDR3 is 15 residues long. The CDR3 DNA sequence: TGCGCCAGCAGCCAAGATTCCCAGGGCGGCACTGAAGCTTTCTTT. Amino acids: CASSQDSQGGTEAFF.

This clone showed up just a few times. The chain's CDR3 is CASYTGGKGYTF. The CDR3 DNA follows: TGTGCCAGCTATACAGGGGGCAAAGGCTACACCTTC. This chain connects TRBV28 to TRBJ1-2; 9 bases align to TRBD1. In germline, CDR1 is MDHEN, CDR2 SYDVKM. Trimming removed 8 bases from V and 8 bases from J; junction bases left unmatched: 6. This CDR3 is built from 12 residues.

V usage is TRBV28 and J usage is TRBJ2-7; TRBD2 agrees at 8 bases. Unmatched junction bases numbered 17, after V lost 4 bases and J lost 6 bases. CDR1 and CDR2 (germline): MDHEN, SYDVKM. CDR3 length equals 17 residues. The CDR3 sequence is CASSSDGGGQARVEQYF. In DNA, the CDR3 is TGTGCCAGCAGTTCCGACGGGGGGGGCCAAGCGAGGGTCGAGCAGTACTTC.

This clone was observed once. J is TRBJ2-3 and V is TRBV19; D ambiguous. The CDR3 runs to 12 residues. From germline, CDR1 is LNHDA and CDR2 SQIVND (reference sequence). Trimming pared 4 bases from V and 4 bases from J, leaving 6 bases between. The CDR3 reads CASSKRADTQYF. The CDR3 DNA is TGTGCCAGTAGTAAACGAGCAGATACGCAGTATTTT.

The J gene is TRBJ2-3, the V gene TRBV11-2; 9 bases map to TRBD2. Germline V gene data show CDR1 as SGHAT and CDR2 as FQNNGV. The CDR3 sequence is 16 residues long. The junction had 12 bases not matched to a gene; V was cut back by 5 bases and J by 6 bases. This CDR3 is CASSPMGGRGRDTQYF. The DNA for the CDR3 is TGTGCCAGCAGCCCCATGGGCGGGAGGGGGAGGGATACGCAGTATTTT.

The V gene is TRBV6-2 or TRBV6-3, the J gene TRBJ1-2, with D possibly TRBD1 on 6 matching bases. The V and J ends lost 3 bases and 2 bases respectively, with 10 bases between them. Germline CDR1 is MNHEY and CDR2 is SVGEGT. CDR3 size: 14 residues. CDR3 in DNA: TGTGCCAGCAGTTATGGGGGACACAACTATGGCTACACCTTC. It yields the protein CASSYGGHNYGYTF.

The rearrangement links TRBV5-6 to TRBJ1-2; D is perhaps TRBD1 (5 bases). Germline assignment: CDR1 SGHDT and CDR2 YYEEEE. The length of the CDR3 is 13 residues. V was cut by 3 bases and J by 3 bases, with 9 bases left in between. The CDR3 region has the DNA TGTGCCAGCAGCTCATCAGGGTACTATGGCTACACCTTC. Protein sequence: CASSSSGYYGYTF.

This clone was counted once. V usage is TRBV6-5 and J usage is TRBJ1-5; D unclear. The V and J ends lost 6 bases and 4 bases respectively, with 13 bases between them. The CDR3 runs 14 residues. Germline assignment: CDR1 MNHEY and CDR2 SVGAGI. CDR3 DNA sequence: TGTGCCAGCAGACAAACCAGTACGAATCAGCCCCAGCATTTT. Translating gives CASRQTSTNQPQHF.

This clone showed up just a few times. The chain is built from TRBV19 and TRBJ1-1, with 7 bases identical to TRBD1. Trimming removed 2 bases from V and 4 bases from J; junction bases left unmatched: 4. This CDR3 spans 14 amino acids. CDR1 is LNHDA, CDR2 SQIVND, per germline (reference sequence). The CDR3 loop is CASSITGAVTEAFF. CDR3 bases: TGTGCCAGTAGTATAACAGGGGCGGTCACTGAAGCTTTCTTT.

This clone has a single count. The V gene is TRBV10-1, the J gene TRBJ1-4; 7 positions match TRBD1. With 1 base clipped from V and 6 bases from J, the junction kept 8 bases outside the gene matches. Looked up from germline, CDR1 is WNHNN and CDR2 is SYGVQD (reference sequence). The CDR3 sequence is 16 residues long. CDR3 sequence (DNA): TGCGCCAGCAGTGAGTTTCAGACAGGGCAAGATGAAAAACTGTTTTTT. It codes for CASSEFQTGQDEKLFF.

This clone was seen just once. J is TRBJ2-7 and V is TRBV20-1, with TRBD1 identical over 8 bases. Germline trimming cut 5 bases from V and 4 bases from J; bases unmatched to any gene: 1. The CDR3 spans 11 residues. Germline V lookup: CDR1 DFQATT, CDR2 SNEGSKA (reference sequence). The CDR3 protein is CSAGQGYEQYF. In DNA form, the CDR3 reads TGCAGTGCTGGACAGGGTTACGAGCAGTACTTC.

J is TRBJ1-1 and V is TRBV7-3; TRBD1 aligns across 7 bases. Unmatched junction bases numbered 8, after V lost 4 bases and J lost 6 bases. The germline CDR1 and CDR2 sequences are SGHTA and FQGTGA. The CDR3 length is 14 residues. The CDR3 DNA follows: TGTGCCAGCAGCTCCGGGACAGCGTACGCTGAAGCTTTCTTT. Amino acids: CASSSGTAYAEAFF.

This chain links TRBV18 with TRBJ1-4; possible D gene TRBD1, 6 bases. Germline loops: CDR1 KGHSH, CDR2 LQKENI. The CDR3 totals 12 residues. The ends were cut back, 7 bases at V and 7 bases at J, with 10 bases in the middle. The CDR3: CASLQGSEKLFF. The CDR3, as DNA: TGTGCCAGCTTACAGGGAAGTGAAAAACTGTTTTTT.

This chain uses TRBV29-1 with TRBJ1-1, with TRBD1 matching 7 bases. Per germline, CDR1 SQVTM and CDR2 ANQGSEA. The CDR3 covers 15 residues. Trimming took 4 bases from V and 6 from J; bases not matched to a gene: 14. The CDR3 sequence: CSVGETGRGVAEAFF. DNA of the CDR3: TGCAGCGTTGGAGAGACAGGGCGAGGTGTCGCTGAAGCTTTCTTT.

Points on this clone: The junction does not match germline at one end; this may be a read error. The chain links TRBV3-1 (or the pseudogene TRBV3-2) to TRBJ2-4; TRBD1 might be the D (7 bases). This CDR3 has 11 residues. Germline V gene sequence: CDR1 LGHDT, CDR2 YNNKEL (reference sequence). DNA for the CDR3: TGTGCCAGCAGCGGGAAAGGGGGCGGGGACTTC. Translation: CASSGKGGGDF.

J is TRBJ1-1 and V is TRBV27; D perhaps matches TRBD1 (5 bases). The germline CDR1 and CDR2 sequences are MNHEY and SMNVEV (reference sequence). V shed 8 bases and J shed 5 bases, with 12 bases lying between them. This CDR3 has 12 residues. CDR3 loop: CASGRGRTEAFF. CDR3 DNA sequence: TGTGCCAGCGGCCGGGGGAGGACTGAAGCTTTCTTT.

The chain carries TRBV6-4 and TRBJ1-6; 11 nucleotides agree with TRBD1. This CDR3 is 16 amino acids long. Germline V gene sequence: CDR1 MRHNA, CDR2 SNTAGT. With V trimmed by 7 bases and J by 11 bases, 13 bases remained unmatched. CDR3 nucleotides: TGTGCCAGCACCACTCCCGGACAGGGGGCGGATCCACCCCTCCACTTT. Amino acid sequence: CASTTPGQGADPPLHF.

The V and J genes are TRBV11-3 and TRBJ2-5; D uncertain. This CDR3 is built from 12 residues. CDR1 SGHNT and CDR2 YENEEA come from the germline V gene. The V end lost 5 bases, the J end lost 4 bases, and 8 bases lay between the germline ends. The CDR3 sequence: CASSKTGETQYF. The CDR3 nucleotides are TGTGCCAGCAGCAAGACGGGAGAGACCCAGTACTTC.

The V and J genes are TRBV5-4 and TRBJ2-1; D perhaps matches TRBD2 (6 bases). Between the trimmed V and J ends, which lost 4 bases and 0 bases, there was a span of 11 bases. The CDR3 sequence is 15 residues long. Germline values: CDR1 SGHNT, CDR2 YYREEE (reference sequence). In nucleotides, the CDR3 is TGTGCCAGCAGCACCGACGGGAGCTCCTACAATGAGCAGTTCTTC. Encoded protein: CASSTDGSSYNEQFF. Filled out from reference TRBV5-4 and TRBJ2-1, the complete variable domain reads ETGVTQSPTHLIKTRGQQVTLRCSSQSGHNTVSWYQQALGQGPQFIFQYYREEENGRGNFPPRFSGLQFPNYSSELNVNALELDDSALYLCASSTDGSSYNEQFFGPGTRLTVL.

J is TRBJ2-7 and V is TRBV5-5, with a weak D call TRBD1 (6 bases). CDR3 size: 15 residues. V lost 4 bases, J lost 2 bases, and 16 bases lay in between. Germline V gene sequence: CDR1 SGHKS, CDR2 YYEKEE (reference sequence). The chain's CDR3 is CASSLGASRTYEQYF. CDR3 DNA sequence: TGTGCCAGCAGCCTGGGGGCTAGCCGAACCTACGAGCAGTACTTC. Full variable domain (rest looked up from reference TRBV5-5 and TRBJ2-7): DAGVTQSPTHLIKTRGQQVTLRCSPISGHKSVSWYQQVLGQGPQFIFQYYEKEERGRGNFPDRFSARQFPNYSSELNVNALLLGDSALYLCASSLGASRTYEQYFGPGTRLTVT.

J is TRBJ1-1 and V is TRBV4-3, with 8 nucleotides matching TRBD1. The CDR3 runs 15 residues. With 0 bases clipped from V and 3 bases from J, the junction kept 3 bases outside the gene matches. The germline gives CDR1 LGHNA, CDR2 YSLEER. DNA for the CDR3: TGCGCCAGCAGCCAAGATCAGGGGGCGCACACTGAAGCTTTCTTT. It yields the protein CASSQDQGAHTEAFF.

This chain links TRBV5-1 with TRBJ1-2; maybe TRBD1 (5 bases). The CDR3 runs 13 residues. V was clipped by 4 bases and J by 1 base, with 8 bases between them. Per germline, CDR1 SGHRS and CDR2 YFSETQ. The CDR3 region has the DNA TGCGCCAGCAGCCCGACAGTTAACTATGGCTACACCTTC. Amino acids: CASSPTVNYGYTF.

The chain has TRBV6-5 and TRBJ2-1; no clear D. CDR1 and CDR2 from the germline V gene are MNHEY and SVGAGI. The V and J ends lost 2 bases and 4 bases respectively, with 9 bases between them. The length of the CDR3 is 14 residues. The CDR3 loop reads CASSYVTAYNEQFF. The CDR3 nucleotides are TGTGCCAGCAGTTACGTGACTGCGTACAATGAGCAGTTCTTC.

The chain is built from TRBV6-5 and TRBJ2-5, with 7 bases that match TRBD1. Per germline, CDR1 MNHEY and CDR2 SVGAGI. Germline trimming cut 6 bases from V and 4 bases from J; bases unmatched to any gene: 5. The CDR3 runs 13 residues. The CDR3 is CASRWTGSETQYF. The CDR3, as DNA: TGTGCCAGCAGGTGGACAGGATCAGAGACCCAGTACTTC.

The rearrangement uses TRBV28 and TRBJ2-2, with D perhaps TRBD2 (5 bases). The CDR3 is made up of 15 amino acids. V dropped 1 base and J dropped 5 bases, with 11 bases sitting between them. Germline CDR1 MDHEN, CDR2 SYDVKM. The CDR3 here is CASSLYWEITGELFF. DNA for the CDR3: TGTGCCAGCAGTTTATACTGGGAGATTACCGGGGAGCTGTTTTTT. Based on the CDR3 plus reference TRBV28 and TRBJ2-2, the full variable domain is DVKVTQSSRYLVKRTGEKVFLECVQDMDHENMFWYRQDPGLGLRLIYFSYDVKMKEKGDIPEGYSVSREKKERFSLILESASTNQTSMYLCASSLYWEITGELFFGEGSRLTVL.